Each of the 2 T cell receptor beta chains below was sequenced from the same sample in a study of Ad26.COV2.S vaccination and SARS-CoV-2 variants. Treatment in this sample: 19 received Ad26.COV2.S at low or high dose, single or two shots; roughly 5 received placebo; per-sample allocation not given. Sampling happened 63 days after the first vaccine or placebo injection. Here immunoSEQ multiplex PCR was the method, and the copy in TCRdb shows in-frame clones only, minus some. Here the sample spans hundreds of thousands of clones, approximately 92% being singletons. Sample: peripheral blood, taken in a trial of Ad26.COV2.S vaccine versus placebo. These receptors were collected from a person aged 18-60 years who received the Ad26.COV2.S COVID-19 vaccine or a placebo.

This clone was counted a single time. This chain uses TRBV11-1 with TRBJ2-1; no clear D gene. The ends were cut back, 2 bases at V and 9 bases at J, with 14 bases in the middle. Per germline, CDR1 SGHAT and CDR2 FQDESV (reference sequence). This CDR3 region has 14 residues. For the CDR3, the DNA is TGTGCCAGCAGCTTATCCCCTGGGTATGGTGAGCAGTTCTTC. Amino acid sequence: CASSLSPGYGEQFF.

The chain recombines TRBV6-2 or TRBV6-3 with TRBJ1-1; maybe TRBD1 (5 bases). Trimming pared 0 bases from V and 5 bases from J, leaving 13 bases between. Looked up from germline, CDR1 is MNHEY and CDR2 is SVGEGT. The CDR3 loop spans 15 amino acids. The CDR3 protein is CASSYSSGGNTEAFF. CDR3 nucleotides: TGTGCCAGCAGTTACTCATCCGGGGGAAATACTGAAGCTTTCTTT.